This TCR beta chain was sequenced during a study of T cell responses to AZD1222 COVID-19 vaccine (dated by TCRdb to the early 2020s). As for the study more broadly: Because spike-specific TCR depth and breadth did not differ between the two schedules, AZD1222 recipients who got a second dose at roughly 4 weeks were pooled with those who got a second dose at roughly 12 weeks. TCR sequencing covered more than 230 trial participants: about 210 given two doses of AZD1222 and 26 given two doses of MenACWY control vaccine. Trial participants were enrolled into age subgroups of 18-55, 56-69 and 70-plus years, which contained approximately 150, 30 and 60 TCR-sequenced participants, respectively.

The CDR3 holds 15 amino acids from the cysteine to the phenylalanine. Only the CDR3 portion is preserved as DNA: 45 bases, with reading frame beginning at the first base. The germline V gene supplies CDR1 ENHRY and CDR2 SYGVKD. V has 5 bases trimmed and J has 5 bases trimmed; junction bases matching no gene number 5. The time point label corresponds to: baseline before first vaccination. Vaccinee samples came from UK trials COV001 and COV002, including a single-blind randomized controlled phase 2/3 trial of AZD1222 (ChAdOx1 nCoV-19) in healthy adults. For TCRbeta chain sequencing, PBMC samples from trial participants were taken at day 0 and at day 28 after the second dose. Points on this clone: No cognate antigen has been identified for it. No base quality values were provided; no much bigger clone lies one nucleotide off.

The CDR3 regions of human TCRbeta chains were subjected to immunosequencing. Processing in the source paper ran as follows. Repertoire TCRs were checked for matches against a reference library of SARS-CoV-2-specific TCRs that had been generated using the MIRA antigen-specificity platform. Breadth was defined as the fraction of unique TCRs that were SARS-CoV-2-associated. Depth was defined as the fraction of total T cells that were SARS-CoV-2-associated. Using the MIRA data, each spike-specific TCR was mapped to the spike region that the TCR reacts to and placed in a CD4 or CD8 class. Log10-transformed breadth and depth values were compared by one-way ANOVA with Sidak's multiple comparisons tests. TCRdb took over this immuneACCESS table, retaining in-frame rearrangements with V and J assigned. Such tables are incomplete; in checked studies, under half of the missing clones stem from an unresolved V gene, and the remainder is unexplained. Clone size and the V and J calls come from that table; the DNA yielded D and trimming. The table for this sample lists roughly 30,000 clones; roughly nine tenths of them were counted only once. Clones ranked in the top ten supply 1% to 1.5% of the sample.

Broader findings and caveats from the paper: Reportedly, close to half of the unique spike-specific TCRs recognized epitopes lying outside the regions that are mutated in the B.1.351 and B.1.1.7 variants. Conclusions about previously exposed vaccinees were limited because only 6 or 7 AZD1222 recipients were SARS-CoV-2 seropositive at baseline. No day 14 peak-response samples were available, so repertoires were characterized only after the peak T cell response. A significant rise in spike-specific TCR breadth and depth was observed after two AZD1222 doses relative to day 0 and relative to MenACWY recipients. Participants were mostly white British, with more females than males. The authors suggested clonal diversity may have been underestimated. The whole spike protein was spanned by vaccine-associated CD4 TCRs, and dominant responses were seen in regions 160-218 and 743-854. The 56-69-year group was small, and its depth increase did not reach significance, likely because of low power.

The chain joins TRBV10-3 to TRBJ1-5, with TRBD1 matching 11 junction bases. The clonotype was recovered from an adult in good health. The sequenced sample was peripheral blood, obtained on day 0 of AZD1222 vaccination. The CDR3 protein: CAISSGQGDHQPQHF. The nucleotide sequence is TGTGCCATCAGTTCGGGACAGGGGGACCATCAGCCCCAGCATTTT.